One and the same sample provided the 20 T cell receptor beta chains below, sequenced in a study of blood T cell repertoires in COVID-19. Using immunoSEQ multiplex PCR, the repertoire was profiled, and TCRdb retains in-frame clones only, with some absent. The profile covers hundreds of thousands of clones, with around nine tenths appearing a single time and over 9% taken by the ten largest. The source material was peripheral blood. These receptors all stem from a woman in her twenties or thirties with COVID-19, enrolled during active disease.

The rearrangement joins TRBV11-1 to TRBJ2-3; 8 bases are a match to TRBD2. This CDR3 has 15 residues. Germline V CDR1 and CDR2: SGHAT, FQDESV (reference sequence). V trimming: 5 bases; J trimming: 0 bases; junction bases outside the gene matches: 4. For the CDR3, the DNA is TGTGCCAGCAGCAAATCTAGCGGGAGCACAGATACGCAGTATTTT. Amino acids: CASSKSSGSTDTQYF.

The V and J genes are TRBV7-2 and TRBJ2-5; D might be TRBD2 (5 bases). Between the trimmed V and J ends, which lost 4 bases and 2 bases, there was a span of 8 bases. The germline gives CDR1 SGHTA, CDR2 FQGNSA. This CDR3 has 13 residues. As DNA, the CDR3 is TGTGCCAGCAGCTCCCCGGGGCAAGAGACCCAGTACTTC. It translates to CASSSPGQETQYF. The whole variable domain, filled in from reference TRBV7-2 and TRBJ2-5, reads GAGVSQSPSNKVTEKGKDVELRCDPISGHTALYWYRQSLGQGLEFLIYFQGNSAPDKSGLPSDRFSAERTGGSVSTLTIQRTQQEDSAVYLCASSSPGQETQYFGPGTRLLVL.

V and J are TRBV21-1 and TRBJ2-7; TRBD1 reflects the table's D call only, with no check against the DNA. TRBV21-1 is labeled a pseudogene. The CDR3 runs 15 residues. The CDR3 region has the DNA TGTGCCAGCAGCAAAGAGCAGGTCAGCTCCTACGAGCAGTACTTC. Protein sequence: CASSKEQVSSYEQYF.

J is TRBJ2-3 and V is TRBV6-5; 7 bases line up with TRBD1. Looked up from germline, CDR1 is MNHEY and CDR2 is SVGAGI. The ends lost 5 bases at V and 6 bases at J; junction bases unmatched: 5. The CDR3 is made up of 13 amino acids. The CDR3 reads CASSRQGFDTQYF. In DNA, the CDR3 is TGTGCCAGCAGTAGACAGGGCTTTGATACGCAGTATTTT.

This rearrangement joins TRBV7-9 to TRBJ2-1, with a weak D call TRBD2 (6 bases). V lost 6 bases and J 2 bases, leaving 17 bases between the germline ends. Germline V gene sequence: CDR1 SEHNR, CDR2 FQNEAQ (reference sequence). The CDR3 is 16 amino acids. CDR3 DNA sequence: TGTGCCAGCAGTTCCCCCGGGACTGGACCCTACAATGAGCAGTTCTTC. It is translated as CASSSPGTGPYNEQFF.

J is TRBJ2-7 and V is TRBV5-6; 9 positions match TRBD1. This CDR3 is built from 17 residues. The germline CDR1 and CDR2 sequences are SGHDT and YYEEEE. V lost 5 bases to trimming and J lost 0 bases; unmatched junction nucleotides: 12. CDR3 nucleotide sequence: TGTGCCAGCAGAGCAGCCGGGACAGGGATTCCCTCCTACGAGCAGTACTTC. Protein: CASRAAGTGIPSYEQYF.

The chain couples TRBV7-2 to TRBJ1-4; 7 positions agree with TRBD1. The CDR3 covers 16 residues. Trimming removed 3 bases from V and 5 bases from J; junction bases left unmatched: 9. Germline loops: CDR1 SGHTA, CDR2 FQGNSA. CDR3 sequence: CASSFSEGTANEKLFF. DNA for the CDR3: TGTGCCAGCAGCTTTAGCGAAGGGACAGCGAATGAAAAACTGTTTTTT.

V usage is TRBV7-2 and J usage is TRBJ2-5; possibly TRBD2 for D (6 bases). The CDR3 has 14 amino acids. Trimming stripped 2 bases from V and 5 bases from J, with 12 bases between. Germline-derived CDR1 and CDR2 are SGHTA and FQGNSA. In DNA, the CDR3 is TGTGCCAGCAGCTTACTACGGCGGGACGAGACCCAGTACTTC. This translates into CASSLLRRDETQYF.

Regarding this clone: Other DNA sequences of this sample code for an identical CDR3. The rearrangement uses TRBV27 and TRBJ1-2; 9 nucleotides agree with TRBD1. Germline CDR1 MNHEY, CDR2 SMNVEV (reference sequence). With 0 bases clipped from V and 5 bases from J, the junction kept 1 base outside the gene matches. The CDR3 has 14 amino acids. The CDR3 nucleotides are TGTGCCAGCAGTTTATCGGGACAGGGTTATGGCTACACCTTC. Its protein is CASSLSGQGYGYTF.

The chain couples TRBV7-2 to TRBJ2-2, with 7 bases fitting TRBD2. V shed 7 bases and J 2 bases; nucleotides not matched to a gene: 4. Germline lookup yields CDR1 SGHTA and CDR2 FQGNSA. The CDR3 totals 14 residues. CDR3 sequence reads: CASTRLANTGELFF. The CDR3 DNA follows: TGTGCCAGCACCCGACTAGCCAACACCGGGGAGCTGTTTTTT.

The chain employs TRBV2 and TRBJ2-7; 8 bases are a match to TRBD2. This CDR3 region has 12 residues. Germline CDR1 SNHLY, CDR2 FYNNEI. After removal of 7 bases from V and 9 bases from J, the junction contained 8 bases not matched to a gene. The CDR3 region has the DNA TGTGCCAGCACCCCACCGGGACTAGGGCAGTACTTC. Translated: CASTPPGLGQYF.

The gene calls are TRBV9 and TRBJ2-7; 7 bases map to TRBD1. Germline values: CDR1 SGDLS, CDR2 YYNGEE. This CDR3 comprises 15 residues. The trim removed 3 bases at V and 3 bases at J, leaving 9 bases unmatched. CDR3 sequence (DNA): TGTGCCAGCAGCGAGTTCCCGGGACAGTTCTACGAGCAGTACTTC. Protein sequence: CASSEFPGQFYEQYF.

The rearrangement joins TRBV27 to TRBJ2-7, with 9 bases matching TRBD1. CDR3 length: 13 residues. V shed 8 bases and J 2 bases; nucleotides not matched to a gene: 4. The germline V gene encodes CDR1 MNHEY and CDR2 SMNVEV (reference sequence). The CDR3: CASSWTGAYEQYF. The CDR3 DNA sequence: TGTGCCAGCTCCTGGACAGGGGCCTACGAGCAGTACTTC.

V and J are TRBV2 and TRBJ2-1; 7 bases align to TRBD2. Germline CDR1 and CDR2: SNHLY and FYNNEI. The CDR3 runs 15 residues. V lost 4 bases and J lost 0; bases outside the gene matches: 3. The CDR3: CASSGLASSYNEQFF. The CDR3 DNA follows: TGTGCCAGCAGTGGACTAGCCAGCTCCTACAATGAGCAGTTCTTC. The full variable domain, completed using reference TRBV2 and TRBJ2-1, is EPEVTQTPSHQVTQMGQEVILRCVPISNHLYFYWYRQILGQKVEFLVSFYNNEISEKSEIFDDQFSVERPDGSNFTLKIRSTKLEDSAMYFCASSGLASSYNEQFFGPGTRLTVL.

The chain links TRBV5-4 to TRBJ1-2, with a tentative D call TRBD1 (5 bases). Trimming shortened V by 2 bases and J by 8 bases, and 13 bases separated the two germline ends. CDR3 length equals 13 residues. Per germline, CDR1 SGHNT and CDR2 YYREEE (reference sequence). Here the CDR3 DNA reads TGTGCCAGCAGCTTTCGCGGGGCCCTGGGCTACACCTTC. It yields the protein CASSFRGALGYTF.

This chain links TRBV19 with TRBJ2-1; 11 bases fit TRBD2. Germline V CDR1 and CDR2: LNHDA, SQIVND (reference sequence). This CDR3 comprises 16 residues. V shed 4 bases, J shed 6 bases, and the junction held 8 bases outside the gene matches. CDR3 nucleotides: TGTGCCAGTAGTAGAACTAGCGGGAGTGGGGGCAATGAGCAGTTCTTC. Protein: CASSRTSGSGGNEQFF.

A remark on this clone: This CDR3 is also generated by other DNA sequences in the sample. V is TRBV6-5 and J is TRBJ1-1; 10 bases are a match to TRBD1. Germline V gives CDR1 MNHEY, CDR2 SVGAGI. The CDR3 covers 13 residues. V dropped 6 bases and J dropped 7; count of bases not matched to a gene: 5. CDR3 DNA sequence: TGTGCCAGCAGCCGGGGACAGGGGTTTGAAGCTTTCTTT. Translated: CASSRGQGFEAFF.

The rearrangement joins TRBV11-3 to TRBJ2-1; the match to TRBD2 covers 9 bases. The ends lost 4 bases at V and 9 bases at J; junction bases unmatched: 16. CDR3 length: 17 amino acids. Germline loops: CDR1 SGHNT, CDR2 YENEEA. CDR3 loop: CASSSGTSSGNVLEQFF. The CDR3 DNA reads TGTGCCAGCAGCTCCGGAACCTCTAGCGGGAACGTGCTTGAGCAGTTCTTC.

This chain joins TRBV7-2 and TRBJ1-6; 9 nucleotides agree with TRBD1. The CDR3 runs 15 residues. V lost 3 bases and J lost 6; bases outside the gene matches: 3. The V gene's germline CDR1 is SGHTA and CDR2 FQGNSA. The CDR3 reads CASSLWDRVNSPLHF. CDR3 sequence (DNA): TGTGCCAGCAGCTTGTGGGACAGGGTTAATTCACCCCTCCACTTT.

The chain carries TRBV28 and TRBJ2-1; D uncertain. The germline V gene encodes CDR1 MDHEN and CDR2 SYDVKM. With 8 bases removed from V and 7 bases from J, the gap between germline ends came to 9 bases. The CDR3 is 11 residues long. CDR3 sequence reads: CASWSQNEQFF. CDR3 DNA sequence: TGTGCCAGCTGGTCCCAGAATGAGCAGTTCTTC.